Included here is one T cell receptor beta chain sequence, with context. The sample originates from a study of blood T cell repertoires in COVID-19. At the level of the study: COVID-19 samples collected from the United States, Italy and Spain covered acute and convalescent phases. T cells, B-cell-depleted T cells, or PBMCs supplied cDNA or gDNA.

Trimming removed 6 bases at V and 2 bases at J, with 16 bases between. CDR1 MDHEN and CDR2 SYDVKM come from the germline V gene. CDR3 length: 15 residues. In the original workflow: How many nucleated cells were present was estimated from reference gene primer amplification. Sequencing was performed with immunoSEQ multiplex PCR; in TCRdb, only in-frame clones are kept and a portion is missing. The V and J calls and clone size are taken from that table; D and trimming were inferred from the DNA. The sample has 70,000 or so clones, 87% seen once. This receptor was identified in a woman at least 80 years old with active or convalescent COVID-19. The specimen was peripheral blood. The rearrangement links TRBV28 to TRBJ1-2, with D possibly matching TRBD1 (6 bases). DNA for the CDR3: TGTGCCAGCAGAAAGGGACACCTGGGGAACTATGGCTACACCTTC. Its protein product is CASRKGHLGNYGYTF.